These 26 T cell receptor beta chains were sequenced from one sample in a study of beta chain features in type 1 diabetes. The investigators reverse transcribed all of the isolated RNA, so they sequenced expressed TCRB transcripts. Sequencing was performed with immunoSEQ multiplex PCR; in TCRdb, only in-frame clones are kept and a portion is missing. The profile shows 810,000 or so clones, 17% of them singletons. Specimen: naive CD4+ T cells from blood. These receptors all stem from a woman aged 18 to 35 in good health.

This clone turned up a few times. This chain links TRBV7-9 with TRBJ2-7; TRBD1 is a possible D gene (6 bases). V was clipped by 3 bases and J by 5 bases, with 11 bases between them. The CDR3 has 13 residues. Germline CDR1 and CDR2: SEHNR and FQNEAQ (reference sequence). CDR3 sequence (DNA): TGTGCCAGCAGCTTCGGCAGGGGAAACGAGCAGTACTTC. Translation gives CASSFGRGNEQYF.

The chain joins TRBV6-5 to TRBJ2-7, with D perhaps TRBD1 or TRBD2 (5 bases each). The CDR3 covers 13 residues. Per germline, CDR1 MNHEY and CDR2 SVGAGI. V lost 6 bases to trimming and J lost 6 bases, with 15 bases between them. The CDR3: CASRRDGSAEQYF. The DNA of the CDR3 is TGTGCCAGCAGAAGGGACGGAAGCGCCGAGCAGTACTTC.

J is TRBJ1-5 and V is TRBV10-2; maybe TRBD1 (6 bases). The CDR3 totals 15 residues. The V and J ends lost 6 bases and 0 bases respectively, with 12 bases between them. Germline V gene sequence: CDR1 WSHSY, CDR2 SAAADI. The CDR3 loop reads CASRETGHSNQPQHF. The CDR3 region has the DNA TGCGCCAGCAGAGAGACAGGTCATAGCAATCAGCCCCAGCATTTT.

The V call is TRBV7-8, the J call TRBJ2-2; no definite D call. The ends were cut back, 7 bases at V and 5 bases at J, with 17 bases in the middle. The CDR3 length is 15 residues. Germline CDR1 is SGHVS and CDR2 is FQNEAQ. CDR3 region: CASTRRNPGTGELFF. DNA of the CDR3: TGTGCCAGCACCCGCCGGAACCCCGGGACCGGGGAGCTGTTTTTT.

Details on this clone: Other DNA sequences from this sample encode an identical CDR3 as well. The DNA of the CDR3 is TGTGCCAGTAGTTTTAGTGATCAGCCCCAGCATTTT. It yields the protein CASSFSDQPQHF. V and J are TRBV19 and TRBJ1-5; D call uncertain. This CDR3 contains 12 residues. Trimming stripped 5 bases from V and 5 bases from J, with 7 bases between. Per germline, CDR1 LNHDA and CDR2 SQIVND (reference sequence). Filled out from reference TRBV19 and TRBJ1-5, the complete variable domain reads DGGITQSPKYLFRKEGQNVTLSCEQNLNHDAMYWYRQDPGQGLRLIYYSQIVNDFQKGDIAEGYSVSREKKESFPLTVTSAQKNPTAFYLCASSFSDQPQHFGDGTRLSIL.

CDR3 sequence: CAISGGKGETQYF. In nucleotides, the CDR3 is TGTGCCATCAGTGGCGGGAAGGGAGAGACCCAGTACTTC. The chain uses TRBV10-3 and TRBJ2-5; D possibly corresponds to TRBD2 (6 bases). V was cut by 4 bases and J by 4 bases, with 10 bases left in between. In germline, CDR1 is ENHRY, CDR2 SYGVKD. This CDR3 spans 13 amino acids.

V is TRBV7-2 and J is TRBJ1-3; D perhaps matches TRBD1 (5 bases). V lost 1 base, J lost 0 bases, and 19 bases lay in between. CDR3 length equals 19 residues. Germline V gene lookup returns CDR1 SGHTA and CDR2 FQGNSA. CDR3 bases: TGTGCCAGCAGCTTAGTGGGGGTAGGAACCCACCTCTCTGGAAACACCATATATTTT. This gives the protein CASSLVGVGTHLSGNTIYF.

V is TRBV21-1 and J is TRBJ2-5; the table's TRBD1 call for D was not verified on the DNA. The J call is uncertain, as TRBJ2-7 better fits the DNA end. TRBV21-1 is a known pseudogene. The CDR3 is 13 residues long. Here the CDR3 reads CASNGQESYEQYF. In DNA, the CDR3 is TGTGCCAGCAACGGACAGGAGAGCTACGAGCAGTACTTC.

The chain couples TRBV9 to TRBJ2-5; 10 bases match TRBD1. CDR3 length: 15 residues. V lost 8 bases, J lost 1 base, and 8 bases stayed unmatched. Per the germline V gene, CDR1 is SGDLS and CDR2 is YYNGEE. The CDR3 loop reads CASTRTGGSQETQYF. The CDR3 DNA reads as TGTGCCAGTACCAGGACAGGGGGTTCCCAAGAGACCCAGTACTTC.

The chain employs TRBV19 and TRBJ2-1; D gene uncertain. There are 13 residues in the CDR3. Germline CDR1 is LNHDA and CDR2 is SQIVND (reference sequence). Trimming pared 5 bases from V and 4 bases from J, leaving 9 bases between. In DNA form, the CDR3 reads TGTGCCAGTAGTTCTCCAGCGTACAATGAGCAGTTCTTC. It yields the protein CASSSPAYNEQFF.

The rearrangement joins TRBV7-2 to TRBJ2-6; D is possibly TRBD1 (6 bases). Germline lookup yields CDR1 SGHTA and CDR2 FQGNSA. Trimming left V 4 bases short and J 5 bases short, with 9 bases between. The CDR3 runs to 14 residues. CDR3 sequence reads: CASSYRERANVLTF. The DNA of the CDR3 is TGTGCCAGCAGCTACAGGGAGAGGGCCAACGTCCTGACTTTC.

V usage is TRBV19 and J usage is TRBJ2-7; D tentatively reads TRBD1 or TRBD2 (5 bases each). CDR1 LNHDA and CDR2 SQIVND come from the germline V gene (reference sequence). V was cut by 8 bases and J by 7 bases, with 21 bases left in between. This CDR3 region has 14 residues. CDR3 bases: TGTGCCAGTTCGATTGGGGACGGTCCGTGGGAGCAGTACTTC. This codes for CASSIGDGPWEQYF.

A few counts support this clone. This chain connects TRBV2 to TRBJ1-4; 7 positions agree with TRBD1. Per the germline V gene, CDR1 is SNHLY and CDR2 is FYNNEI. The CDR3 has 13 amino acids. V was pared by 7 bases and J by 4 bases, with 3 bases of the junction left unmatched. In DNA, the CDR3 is TGTGCCAGCATTTGGGACAGTAATGAAAAACTGTTTTTT. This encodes CASIWDSNEKLFF.

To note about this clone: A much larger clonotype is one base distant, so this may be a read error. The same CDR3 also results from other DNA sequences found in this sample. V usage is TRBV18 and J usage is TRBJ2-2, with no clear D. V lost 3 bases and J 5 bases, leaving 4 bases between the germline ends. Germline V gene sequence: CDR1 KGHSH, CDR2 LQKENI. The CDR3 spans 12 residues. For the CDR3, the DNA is TGTGCCAGCTCACCTCGAACCGGGGAGCTGTTTTTT. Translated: CASSPRTGELFF.

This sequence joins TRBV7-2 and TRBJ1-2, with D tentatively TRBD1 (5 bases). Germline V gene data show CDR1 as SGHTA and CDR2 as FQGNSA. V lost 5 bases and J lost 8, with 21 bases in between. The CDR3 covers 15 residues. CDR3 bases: TGTGCCAGCAGCCAGGACATTGGGGAGCCAGGAGGCTACACCTTC. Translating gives CASSQDIGEPGGYTF.

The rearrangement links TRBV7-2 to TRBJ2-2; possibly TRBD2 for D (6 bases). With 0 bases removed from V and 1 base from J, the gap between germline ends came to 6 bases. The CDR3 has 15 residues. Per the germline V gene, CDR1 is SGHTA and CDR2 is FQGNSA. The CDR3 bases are TGTGCCAGCAGCTTAGCGCGGGAGAACACCGGGGAGCTGTTTTTT. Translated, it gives CASSLARENTGELFF.

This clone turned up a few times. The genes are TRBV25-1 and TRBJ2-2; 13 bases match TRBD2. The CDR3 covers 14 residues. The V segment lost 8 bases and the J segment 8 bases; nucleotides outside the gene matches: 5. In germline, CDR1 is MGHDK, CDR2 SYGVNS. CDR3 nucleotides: TGTGCCAGCGGACTAGCGGGAGCGTATGGGGAGCTGTTTTTT. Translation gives CASGLAGAYGELFF.

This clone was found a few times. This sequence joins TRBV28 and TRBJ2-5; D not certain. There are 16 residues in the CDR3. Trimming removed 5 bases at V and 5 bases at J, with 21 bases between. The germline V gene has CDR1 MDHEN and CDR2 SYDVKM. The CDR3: CASSLEDLRGSETQYF. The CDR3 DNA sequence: TGTGCCAGCAGTCTTGAAGACCTGAGAGGAAGCGAGACCCAGTACTTC.

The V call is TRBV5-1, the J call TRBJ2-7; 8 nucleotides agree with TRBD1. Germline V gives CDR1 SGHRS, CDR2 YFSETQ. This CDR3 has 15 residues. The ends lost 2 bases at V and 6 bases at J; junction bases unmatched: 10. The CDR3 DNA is TGCGCCAGCAGCTTCGGACAGGGCGCCATGGGCGAGCAGTACTTC. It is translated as CASSFGQGAMGEQYF. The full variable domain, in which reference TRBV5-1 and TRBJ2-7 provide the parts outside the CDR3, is KAGVTQTPRYLIKTRGQQVTLSCSPISGHRSVSWYQQTPGQGLQFLFEYFSETQRNKGNFPGRFSGRQFSNSRSEMNVSTLELGDSALYLCASSFGQGAMGEQYFGPGTRLTVT.

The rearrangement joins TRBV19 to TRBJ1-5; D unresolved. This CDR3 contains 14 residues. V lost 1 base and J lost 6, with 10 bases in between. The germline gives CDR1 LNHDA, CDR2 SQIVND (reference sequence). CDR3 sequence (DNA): TGTGCCAGTAGTATAGTTGGGGTATTTCAGCCCCAGCATTTT. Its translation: CASSIVGVFQPQHF.

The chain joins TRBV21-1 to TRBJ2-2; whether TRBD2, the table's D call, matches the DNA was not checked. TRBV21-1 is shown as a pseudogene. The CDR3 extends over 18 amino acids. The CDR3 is CASSKVKREGCHTGELFF. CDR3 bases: TGTGCCAGCAGCAAAGTGAAGCGGGAGGGTTGCCACACCGGGGAGCTGTTTTTT.

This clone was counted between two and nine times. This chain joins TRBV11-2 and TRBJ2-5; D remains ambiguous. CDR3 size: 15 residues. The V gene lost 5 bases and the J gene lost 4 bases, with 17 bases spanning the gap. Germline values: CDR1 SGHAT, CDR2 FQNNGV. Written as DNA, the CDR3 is TGTGCCAGCAGCCCTTCACCACAGCCGGGAGAGACCCAGTACTTC. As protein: CASSPSPQPGETQYF. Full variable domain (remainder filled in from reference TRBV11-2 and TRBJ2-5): EAGVAQSPRYKIIEKRQSVAFWCNPISGHATLYWYQQILGQGPKLLIQFQNNGVVDDSQLPKDRFSAERLKGVDSTLKIQPAKLEDSAVYLCASSPSPQPGETQYFGPGTRLLVL.

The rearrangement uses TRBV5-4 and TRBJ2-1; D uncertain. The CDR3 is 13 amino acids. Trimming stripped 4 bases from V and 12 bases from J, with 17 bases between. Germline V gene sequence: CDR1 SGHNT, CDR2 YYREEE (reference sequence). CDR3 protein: CASSQEGHVGQFF. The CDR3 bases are TGTGCCAGCAGCCAAGAAGGGCATGTCGGGCAGTTCTTC.

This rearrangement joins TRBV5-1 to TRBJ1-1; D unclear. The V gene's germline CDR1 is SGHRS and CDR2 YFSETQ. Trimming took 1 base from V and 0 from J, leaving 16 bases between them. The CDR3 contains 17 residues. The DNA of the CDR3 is TGCGCCAGCAGCTTGCGGGGAAGCGGAATTTTGAACACTGAAGCTTTCTTT. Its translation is CASSLRGSGILNTEAFF.

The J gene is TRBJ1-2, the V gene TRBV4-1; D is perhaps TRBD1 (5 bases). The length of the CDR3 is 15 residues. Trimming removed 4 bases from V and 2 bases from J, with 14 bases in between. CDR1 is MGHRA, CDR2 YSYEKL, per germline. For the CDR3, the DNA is TGCGCCAGCAGCCGAGAGGAGCGGGGGAACTATGGCTACACCTTC. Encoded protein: CASSREERGNYGYTF.

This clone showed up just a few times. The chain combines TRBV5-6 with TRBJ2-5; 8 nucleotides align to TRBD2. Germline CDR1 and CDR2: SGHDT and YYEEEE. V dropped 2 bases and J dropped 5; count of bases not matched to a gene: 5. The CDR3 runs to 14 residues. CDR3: CASSLAGVMETQYF. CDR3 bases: TGTGCCAGCAGCTTAGCGGGAGTCATGGAGACCCAGTACTTC.